This section outlines one T cell receptor beta chain sequence together with its context. There is no known antigen for this receptor. Per-nucleotide qualities are absent, and no much larger clonotype sits a single base away. These data originate in a study of blood T cell repertoires in COVID-19 (dated by TCRdb to between 2020 and 2021). For the study in its entirety: Collaborator samples came from the United States, Italy and Spain and covered acute and convalescent phases of COVID-19. The material from the prospective study consisted of cDNA or gDNA derived from T cells, B-cell-depleted T cells, or PBMCs. Where HLA class I and class II types were available, the types were taken from metadata supplied by the sample provider, not from assay-based typing. Deeply sampled blood TCRbeta repertoires from subjects exposed to, actively infected with, or recovered from COVID-19 were included in the dataset. Samples came from the ongoing ImmuneRACE study (first 160 participants) plus 1,254 subjects from 6 global collaborators. Nearly every sample came with metadata listing a de-identified subject ID, COVID-19 status, age in years and sex. The repertoires were released in a freely available public database intended as a resource for research on the immune response to SARS-CoV-2. General findings and caveats noted by the study authors: How much clinical and demographic metadata was included differed by source and by participant, and the metadata was provided uncurated.

Samples from volunteer blood donors who had recovered from COVID-19 were contributed by a second Seattle source. The collaborating institutions used their own protocols to collect whole blood in K2EDTA tubes. For TCRbeta analysis, collaborators shipped samples in one of three forms: frozen whole blood, isolated PBMCs, or DNA extracted from either of those sample types. CDR1 and CDR2 are drawn from the germline V gene: MDHEN, SYDVKM. Trimming removed 4 bases from V and 0 bases from J; the gene matches leave 9 bases unexplained. From cysteine to phenylalanine, the CDR3 is 18 amino acids long. Left in the record is the CDR3 DNA by itself, 54 bases read in frame from the first base. The immunoSEQ Assay, a bias-controlled multiplex PCR, was used to amplify TCRbeta CDR3 regions from genomic DNA. Per the source publication's procedure: The number of nucleated cells in each sample was estimated by amplification of reference gene primers within the assay. To quantify the absolute abundance of each unique TCRbeta CDR3 rearrangement, sequence reads were collapsed and filtered. For each sample, productive Simpson clonality was calculated as the square root of Simpson's diversity index across productive rearrangements. TCRdb stores this immuneACCESS table with in-frame sequences only. Part of the clones is absent; in the studies checked, under half of the shortfall reflects unresolved V genes, and no reason is known for the rest. V, J and clone size are those of that table, while D and trimming were read from the DNA. The sample yields 95,000 to 120,000 clones; approximately 91% were counted once. Almost 8.5% of the sample belongs to the ten largest clones.

The chain was built from TRBV28 and TRBJ1-6; 7 junctional bases match TRBD1. This sequence was found in a woman aged 70 to 79 who had recovered from COVID-19. The specimen was peripheral blood. For the CDR3, the sequence is CASSSYRGASSYNSPLHF. The nucleotide sequence is given as TGTGCCAGCAGTTCGTACAGGGGCGCGAGCTCCTATAATTCACCCCTCCACTTT.